Listed below are T cell receptor beta chains from one sample, sequenced in a study of blood T cells in healthy people across ages. TCRdb re-called the 5' RACE reads through MiXCR, storing one row per CDR3 protein. The repertoire holds about 1.4 million distinct CDR3 sequences, roughly 60% seen once, with about 6.3% in the top ten. Material for sequencing was blood. Receptors originate from a man between 18 and 29 years old in good health. CDR3s include the opening cysteine and the closing phenylalanine or tryptophan. The order of the fields is V gene, clone size, D gene, CDR3 length, J gene, CDR3 DNA, CDR3 protein. D genes are given only for firm matches. The listing skips clone size in some rows; elsewhere it reads once, few, many or a size class.

TRBV7-8	once	.	16	TRBJ1-6	TGTGCCAGCAGCCCACGGGCGAGGGCCTATAATTCACCCCTCCACTTT	CASSPRARAYNSPLHF
TRBV6-6	.	.	15	TRBJ2-1	TGTGCCAGCAGTTACCCTCGGGACGACGAGAATGAGCAGTTCTTC	CASSYPRDDENEQFF
TRBV28	.	.	13	TRBJ2-6	TGTGCCAGCGCCGAAACTGGGGCCAACGTCCTGACTTTC	CASAETGANVLTF
TRBV6-5	.	.	14	TRBJ2-7	TGTGCCAGCAGTTTTGAGGGTCCAGAGGACGAGCAGTACTTC	CASSFEGPEDEQYF
TRBV3-1	.	.	15	TRBJ2-7	TGTGCCAGCAGCGACACGGACAAGGCCCCCTACGAGCAGTACTTC	CASSDTDKAPYEQYF
TRBV20-1	few	TRBD2	16	TRBJ2-7	TGCAGTGCTAGATCGGATCTAGCGGGGGAGACCTACGAGCAGTACTTC	CSARSDLAGETYEQYF
TRBV29-1	.	TRBD2	13	TRBJ2-5	TGCAGCGTTCGGCTAGCGGAGTACAATGAGCAGTACTTC	CSVRLAEYNEQYF
TRBV20-1	.	.	13	TRBJ1-2	TGCAGTGCTAGAGACTTTACTAACTATGGCTACACCTTC	CSARDFTNYGYTF
TRBV25-1	few	.	15	TRBJ2-7	TGTGCCAGCAGGACGGGGAGGGGGCCCTACTACGAGCAGTACTTC	CASRTGRGPYYEQYF
TRBV20-1	.	.	13	TRBJ2-7	TGCAGTGCTAGAGATTTACAAACCTACGAGCAGTACTTC	CSARDLQTYEQYF
TRBV20-1	.	.	12	TRBJ2-7	TGCAGTGCAAGCAAACAGACATACGAGCAGTACTTC	CSASKQTYEQYF
TRBV24-1	.	.	12	TRBJ2-1	TGTGCCACCGCTCCGGGACCAACGAAGCAGTTCTTC	CATAPGPTKQFF
TRBV5-1	many	.	15	TRBJ2-3	TGCGCCAGCAGCTTGTCGCGGGGCAGCACAGATACGCAGTATTTT	CASSLSRGSTDTQYF
TRBV4-1	.	.	14	TRBJ1-5	TGCGCCAGCAGCCCTGAGGACTCTCCCAGGGCCCAGCATTTT	CASSPEDSPRAQHF
TRBV29-1	few	.	14	TRBJ2-7	TGCAGCGTTGATCTCCAGGGGCAGTCCTACGAGCAGTACTTC	CSVDLQGQSYEQYF
TRBV9	.	TRBD2	15	TRBJ2-7	TGTGCCAGCAGCATCAGTGGGACTAGCGCCTACGAGCAGTACTTC	CASSISGTSAYEQYF
TRBV20-1	.	.	9	TRBJ1-1	TGCAGTGCTAGACCTGAAGCTTTCTTT	CSARPEAFF
TRBV5-1	few	TRBD1	17	TRBJ2-7	TGCGCCAGCAGCTGGTGGGGGACAGTATCATTTCGCTACGAGCAGTACTTC	CASSWWGTVSFRYEQYF
TRBV25-1	few	TRBD1	15	TRBJ2-5	TGTGCCAGCAGTGAATTCGGGACAGCACAAGAGACCCAGTACTTC	CASSEFGTAQETQYF
TRBV29-1	.	.	12	TRBJ1-1	TGCAGCGTTGAGAGCGCTAACACTGAAGCTTTCTTT	CSVESANTEAFF
TRBV20-1	.	.	15	TRBJ2-4	TGCAGTGCTAGAGAAGAACCGTTAGCCAAAAACATTCAGTACTTC	CSAREEPLAKNIQYF
TRBV4-1	once	.	13	TRBJ1-4	TGCGCCAGCAGCCAAGAGGTCTCTTTAAAACTGTTTTTT	CASSQEVSLKLFF
TRBV9	few	TRBD1	15	TRBJ1-2	TGTGCCAGCACCTCAGGGGGGGGCTTCGGCTATGGCTACACCTTC	CASTSGGGFGYGYTF
TRBV5-1	.	.	16	TRBJ1-1	TGCGCCAGCAGCCACCCCCGAAGTCTGGGGGACACTGAAGCTTTCTTT	CASSHPRSLGDTEAFF
TRBV6-1	.	.	13	TRBJ2-1	TGTGCCAGCAGTGAACTCTCCGGCTACGAGCAGTTCTTC	CASSELSGYEQFF
TRBV10-3	.	.	13	TRBJ2-1	TGTGCCATCAGGACGGGACCTTACAATGAGCAGTTCTTC	CAIRTGPYNEQFF
TRBV7-2	.	TRBD1	16	TRBJ1-2	TGTGCCAGCAGCTTAGAAGTCGGACAGGGGGCCTATGGCTACACCTTC	CASSLEVGQGAYGYTF
TRBV18	few	TRBD2	16	TRBJ2-5	TGTGCCAGCTCGCAAGGACTAGCGGGAAACCAAGAGACCCAGTACTTC	CASSQGLAGNQETQYF
TRBV5-1	.	TRBD1	13	TRBJ1-1	TGCGCCAGCAGGCAGGGACAGATCACTGAAGCTTTCTTT	CASRQGQITEAFF
TRBV7-2	.	.	12	TRBJ2-3	TGTGCCAGCAGCGCAACTCGGGATACGCAGTATTTT	CASSATRDTQYF
TRBV29-1	.	.	14	TRBJ2-3	TGCAGCGTTGAACACCGGGGACGCACAGATACGCAGTATTTT	CSVEHRGRTDTQYF
TRBV11-2	.	.	20	TRBJ1-2	TGTGCCAGCAGCCCCCTTAGTATTGTTCCTACAGGGATCCCATATGATGGCTACACCTTC	CASSPLSIVPTGIPYDGYTF
TRBV29-1	few	TRBD1	13	TRBJ2-7	TGCAGCGCCATGGGACAGCCTCTCTACGAGCAGTACTTC	CSAMGQPLYEQYF
TRBV20-1	few	.	12	TRBJ1-2	TGCAGTGCTAGAGATCAAGCGTATGGCTACACCTTC	CSARDQAYGYTF
TRBV20-1	.	.	14	TRBJ1-1	TGCAGTGCTGAACTAGACGGGACACCCGGAGGAGCTTTCTTT	CSAELDGTPGGAFF
TRBV12-3/TRBV12-4	.	TRBD1	17	TRBJ1-1	TGTGCCAGCAGTTTATTCAGAGGGGGCGCGATTAACACTGAAGCTTTCTTT	CASSLFRGGAINTEAFF
TRBV6-2/TRBV6-3	few	.	15	TRBJ1-1	TGTGCCAGCACCACTATAACACCGATGAACACTGAAGCTTTCTTT	CASTTITPMNTEAFF
TRBV4-3	few	.	16	TRBJ2-7	TGCGCCAGCAGCCAAGATCTCGGCCCGAACTCCTACGAGCAGTACTTC	CASSQDLGPNSYEQYF
TRBV6-2/TRBV6-3	once	.	15	TRBJ2-2	TGTGCTAGCAGTTCGCTTCCGCGGCACGCCGGGGAGCTGTTTTTT	CASSSLPRHAGELFF
TRBV20-1	.	.	16	TRBJ2-5	TGCAGTGCTAGAGACAGAGCTTGGGCCGTCGGGGAGACCCAGTACTTC	CSARDRAWAVGETQYF
TRBV4-1	.	TRBD1	14	TRBJ2-7	TGCGCCAGCAGCCGGGGGACAGAAGCCTACGAGCAGTACTTC	CASSRGTEAYEQYF
TRBV4-2	.	TRBD1	16	TRBJ1-4	TGTGCCAGCAGCCAAGATGGATCGGACAGGTCCGAAAAACTGTTTTTT	CASSQDGSDRSEKLFF
TRBV6-5	.	.	11	TRBJ2-1	TGTGCCAGCAGACTCGGGTCGGAGCAGTTCTTC	CASRLGSEQFF
TRBV7-9	.	TRBD1	16	TRBJ2-4	TGTGCCAGCAGCTTAGGGACAGGGGCCGGCGGTGGTAAGCAGTACTTC	CASSLGTGAGGGKQYF
TRBV29-1	.	.	12	TRBJ1-1	TGCAGCGTTGAAGAACCGGGGACTGAAGCTTTCTTT	CSVEEPGTEAFF
TRBV4-1	many	TRBD1	15	TRBJ2-3	TGCGCCAGCAGCCAAGCAACAGGGGGCCCAGATACGCAGTATTTT	CASSQATGGPDTQYF
TRBV20-1	.	.	15	TRBJ2-7	TGCAGTGCTAGAGATCTCCGGCAGGGACTTTGGGAGCAGTACTTC	CSARDLRQGLWEQYF
TRBV28	.	.	15	TRBJ2-3	TGTGCCAGCAGCCTAGGGACTTCGGCGGAAGATACGCAGTATTTT	CASSLGTSAEDTQYF
TRBV6-5	few	.	15	TRBJ2-7	TGTGCCAGCAGTTCCCAGCGCCTAGCGCACTACGAGCAGTACTTC	CASSSQRLAHYEQYF
TRBV14	once	TRBD1	17	TRBJ1-2	TGTGCCAGCAGCCCACGATCAACCGGGACAGGGGCTATCGACTACACCTTC	CASSPRSTGTGAIDYTF
TRBV12-3/TRBV12-4	few	.	15	TRBJ2-3	TGTGCCAGCAGTAGCCGGACTGGAATGACAGATACGCAGTATTTT	CASSSRTGMTDTQYF
TRBV15	.	.	13	TRBJ1-5	TGTGCCACCAGGGATCTTAGCAATCAGCCCCAGCATTTT	CATRDLSNQPQHF
TRBV7-6	.	.	16	TRBJ2-3	TGTGCCAGCAGCCCTCTCGTGGGCCAGCTAACAGATACGCAGTATTTT	CASSPLVGQLTDTQYF
TRBV7-9	.	.	14	TRBJ2-7	TGTGCCAGCAGCACGACGACGGAGTCCTACGAGCAGTACTTC	CASSTTTESYEQYF
TRBV12-3/TRBV12-4	.	.	13	TRBJ2-3	TGTGCCAGCAGTTTAGAGGGGGGCTATACGCAGTATTTT	CASSLEGGYTQYF